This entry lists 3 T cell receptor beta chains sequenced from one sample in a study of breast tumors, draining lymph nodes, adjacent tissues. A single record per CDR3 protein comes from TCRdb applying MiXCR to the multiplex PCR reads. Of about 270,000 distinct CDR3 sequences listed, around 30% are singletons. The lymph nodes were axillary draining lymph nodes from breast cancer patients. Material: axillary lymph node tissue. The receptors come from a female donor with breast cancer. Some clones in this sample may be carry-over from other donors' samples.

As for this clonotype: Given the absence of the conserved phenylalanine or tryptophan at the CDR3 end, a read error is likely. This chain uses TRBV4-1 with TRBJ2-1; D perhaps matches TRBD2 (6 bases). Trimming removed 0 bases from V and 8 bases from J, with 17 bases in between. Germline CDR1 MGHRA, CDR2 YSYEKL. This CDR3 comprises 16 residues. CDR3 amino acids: CASSQDPGAISYEQFS. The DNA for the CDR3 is TGCGCCAGCAGCCAAGATCCGGGAGCTATTTCGTATGAGCAGTTCTCC.

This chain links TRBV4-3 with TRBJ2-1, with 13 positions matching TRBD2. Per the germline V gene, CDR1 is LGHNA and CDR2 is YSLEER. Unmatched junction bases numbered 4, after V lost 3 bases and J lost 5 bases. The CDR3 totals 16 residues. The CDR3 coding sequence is TGCGCCAGCAGCCATGCCGGGACTAGCGGGGACAATGAGCAGTTCTTC. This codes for CASSHAGTSGDNEQFF.

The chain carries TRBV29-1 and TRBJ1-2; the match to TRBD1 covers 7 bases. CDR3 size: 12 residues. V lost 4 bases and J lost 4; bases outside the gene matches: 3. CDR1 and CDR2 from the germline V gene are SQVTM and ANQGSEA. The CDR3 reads CSVAGQTYGYTF. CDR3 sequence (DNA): TGCAGCGTTGCGGGACAGACCTATGGCTACACCTTC.